The 20 T cell receptor beta chains listed next were all sequenced from one sample in a study of OX40 agonist ivuxolimab in advanced cancers. Some clones are missing from TCRdb's copy, which holds only in-frame ones; the method was immunoSEQ multiplex PCR. The table records approximately 14,000 clones, roughly 60% of them present only once. The sample consisted of CD4+ or CD8+ T cells sorted from blood, taken in a trial of the OX40 agonist ivuxolimab. These TCRs come from an adult with an advanced solid tumor such as melanoma, head and neck, liver or kidney cancer.

This clone was seen only a few times. This chain links TRBV29-1 with TRBJ2-7; 7 nucleotides line up with TRBD1. Germline V gives CDR1 SQVTM, CDR2 ANQGSEA. With 6 bases clipped from V and 3 bases from J, the junction kept 14 bases outside the gene matches. This CDR3 is built from 15 residues. For the CDR3, the DNA is TGCAGCGTCGAACCTGAAGGGACAGAACGCTACGAGCAGTACTTC. Its protein product is CSVEPEGTERYEQYF.

V usage is TRBV30 and J usage is TRBJ2-5; 7 nucleotides agree with TRBD1. In germline, CDR1 is GTSNPN, CDR2 SVGIG (reference sequence). The CDR3 extends over 14 amino acids. V was pared by 1 base and J by 4 bases, with 6 bases of the junction left unmatched. CDR3 sequence: CAWSGQGEGETQYF. The DNA of the CDR3 is TGTGCCTGGAGTGGACAGGGAGAGGGAGAGACCCAGTACTTC.

J is TRBJ2-7 and V is TRBV5-1, with TRBD1 matching 10 bases. Germline V lookup: CDR1 SGHRS, CDR2 YFSETQ. The CDR3 runs 14 residues. J gave up 6 bases and V 3 bases, and 6 bases lay outside the gene matches. The CDR3 reads CASSSRDRGTEQYF. The CDR3 bases are TGCGCCAGCAGCTCGCGGGACAGGGGTACCGAGCAGTACTTC.

This chain joins TRBV11-2 and TRBJ2-7; 8 bases match TRBD1. J was trimmed by 3 bases and V by 1 base; bases with no gene match: 5. The CDR3 totals 15 residues. The germline V gene encodes CDR1 SGHAT and CDR2 FQNNGV. The CDR3 DNA follows: TGTGCCAGCAGCTTAGGACCGACAGGGGTCTACGAGCAGTACTTC. Amino acid sequence: CASSLGPTGVYEQYF.

The V call is TRBV6-6, the J call TRBJ1-1, with TRBD1 matching 7 bases. V was clipped by 2 bases and J by 3 bases; unmatched bases: 6. The CDR3 totals 15 residues. The V gene's germline CDR1 is MNHNY and CDR2 SVGAGI (reference sequence). The CDR3 spells CASSYPTTGDTEAFF. The CDR3 DNA sequence: TGTGCCAGCAGTTACCCTACTACAGGGGACACTGAAGCTTTCTTT.

This chain connects TRBV29-1 to TRBJ2-1; a weak D match, TRBD1 (7 bases). Germline assignment: CDR1 SQVTM and CDR2 ANQGSEA. Trimming pared 0 bases from V and 3 bases from J, leaving 9 bases between. The CDR3 has 14 amino acids. The DNA for the CDR3 is TGCAGCGTTGAAGACAGGGGGGACTACAATGAGCAGTTCTTC. It is translated as CSVEDRGDYNEQFF.

This sequence joins TRBV5-4 and TRBJ2-7; possible D gene TRBD2, 7 bases. The CDR3 extends over 15 amino acids. The germline gives CDR1 SGHNT, CDR2 YYREEE (reference sequence). Trimming removed 1 base from V and 2 bases from J, with 13 bases in between. The CDR3 here is CASSLNGGLAYEQYF. CDR3 bases: TGTGCCAGCAGCTTGAACGGGGGGCTAGCCTACGAGCAGTACTTC.

The chain couples TRBV4-3 to TRBJ2-5, with 7 bases identical to TRBD2. V gave up 1 base and J gave up 5 bases; unmatched junction bases: 7. In germline, CDR1 is LGHNA, CDR2 YSLEER. CDR3 length: 15 residues. The CDR3 sequence: CASSQGVAGRETQYF. In DNA form, the CDR3 reads TGCGCCAGCAGCCAAGGTGTTGCCGGGAGGGAGACCCAGTACTTC.

This chain connects TRBV28 to TRBJ2-5, with 11 bases aligning to TRBD1. CDR3 length: 17 amino acids. CDR1 and CDR2 from the germline V gene are MDHEN and SYDVKM. J lost 5 bases, V lost 4 bases, and 12 bases had no gene match. CDR3 sequence: CASSSTSRTGGWETQYF. DNA for the CDR3: TGTGCCAGCAGTTCCACGTCGCGGACAGGGGGCTGGGAGACCCAGTACTTC. Complete variable domain (other parts from reference TRBV28 and TRBJ2-5): DVKVTQSSRYLVKRTGEKVFLECVQDMDHENMFWYRQDPGLGLRLIYFSYDVKMKEKGDIPEGYSVSREKKERFSLILESASTNQTSMYLCASSSTSRTGGWETQYFGPGTRLLVL.

The V and J genes are TRBV4-1 and TRBJ2-7, with 11 bases aligning to TRBD1. J gave up 6 bases and V 1 base, and 2 bases lay outside the gene matches. CDR1 and CDR2 from the germline V gene are MGHRA and YSYEKL. This CDR3 comprises 14 residues. Here the CDR3 reads CASSQGDRGTEQYF. The DNA of the CDR3 is TGCGCCAGCAGCCAAGGGGACAGGGGGACCGAGCAGTACTTC.

This rearrangement joins TRBV5-4 to TRBJ2-2; D ambiguous. The CDR3 sequence is 15 residues long. V gave up 0 bases and J gave up 4 bases, with 10 bases separating them. From germline, CDR1 is SGHNT and CDR2 YYREEE (reference sequence). The CDR3 sequence is CASSLALSGTGELFF. The CDR3 coding sequence is TGTGCCAGCAGCTTGGCTCTTTCAGGCACCGGGGAGCTGTTTTTT.

V gene TRBV6-5 combines with J gene TRBJ2-5, with a possible D match to TRBD2 (6 bases). CDR3 length: 14 amino acids. Trimming removed 6 bases at V and 0 bases at J, with 11 bases between. The germline gives CDR1 MNHEY, CDR2 SVGAGI. The CDR3 DNA sequence: TGTGCCAGCAGGTACCGGGACTACCAAGAGACCCAGTACTTC. Translated, it gives CASRYRDYQETQYF.

The chain employs TRBV27 and TRBJ2-5; 8 positions match TRBD1. J gave up 3 bases and V 5 bases, and 5 bases lay outside the gene matches. Germline V gene lookup returns CDR1 MNHEY and CDR2 SMNVEV (reference sequence). This CDR3 contains 14 residues. The CDR3 DNA is TGTGCCAGCAGTCCGCTGACAGGGGAAGAGACCCAGTACTTC. Its translation: CASSPLTGEETQYF.

The V and J genes are TRBV6-5 and TRBJ2-7; possibly TRBD1 for D (6 bases). V was pared by 0 bases and J by 6 bases, with 9 bases between. Germline CDR1 is MNHEY and CDR2 is SVGAGI. The CDR3 has 13 amino acids. CDR3 loop: CASSYSGRGEQYF. The CDR3 DNA reads as TGTGCCAGCAGTTACTCTGGCAGGGGCGAGCAGTACTTC.

In its sample, this clone ranks as medium-sized (0.01 to 0.1%). This chain connects TRBV7-9 to TRBJ2-3; D is unresolved. CDR3 length: 13 amino acids. Germline V CDR1 and CDR2: SEHNR, FQNEAQ (reference sequence). The V end lost 2 bases, the J end lost 2 bases, and 5 bases lay between the germline ends. The CDR3 is CASSLLFTDTQYF. The CDR3 nucleotides read TGTGCCAGCAGCTTACTATTCACAGATACGCAGTATTTT.

On this clone itself: This could be a read error, since a much larger clone is one nucleotide away. The chain links TRBV13 to TRBJ2-7; perhaps TRBD2 as D (6 bases). The V gene lost 3 bases and the J gene lost 7 bases, with 7 bases spanning the gap. Germline CDR1 is PRHDT and CDR2 is FYEKMQ (reference sequence). This CDR3 region has 11 residues. For the CDR3, the DNA is TGTGCCAGCAGCTTGGGGGGAGAGCAGTACTTC. This codes for CASSLGGEQYF.

This clone is medium-sized (0.01 to 0.1%) in the sample. V is TRBV5-1 and J is TRBJ2-7, with D hard to call. V was clipped by 0 bases and J by 2 bases, with 12 bases between them. The CDR3 consists of 15 residues. CDR1 and CDR2 from the germline V gene are SGHRS and YFSETQ. CDR3 amino acids: CASSLGLGTAYEQYF. DNA of the CDR3: TGCGCCAGCAGCTTGGGTCTAGGAACCGCCTACGAGCAGTACTTC. Full variable domain (remainder filled in from reference TRBV5-1 and TRBJ2-7): KAGVTQTPRYLIKTRGQQVTLSCSPISGHRSVSWYQQTPGQGLQFLFEYFSETQRNKGNFPGRFSGRQFSNSRSEMNVSTLELGDSALYLCASSLGLGTAYEQYFGPGTRLTVT.

The chain employs TRBV27 and TRBJ1-3; D gene unclear. Per germline, CDR1 MNHEY and CDR2 SMNVEV (reference sequence). The CDR3 covers 15 residues. V was trimmed by 3 bases and J by 0 bases, leaving 9 bases between them. The CDR3 loop reads CASSFNSPSGNTIYF. Written as DNA, the CDR3 is TGTGCCAGCAGTTTTAACAGTCCCTCTGGAAACACCATATATTTT.

The chain joins TRBV2 to TRBJ2-7; D ambiguous. Germline values: CDR1 SNHLY, CDR2 FYNNEI. Trimming stripped 6 bases from V and 7 bases from J, with 10 bases between. This CDR3 comprises 11 residues. CDR3 sequence reads: CASSLVGEQYF. The CDR3 DNA reads TGTGCCAGCAGCTTGGTGGGAGAGCAGTACTTC.

The V call is TRBV4-1, the J call TRBJ2-5, with D possibly being TRBD2 (6 bases). Germline CDR1 MGHRA, CDR2 YSYEKL. V was cut by 1 base and J by 3 bases, with 12 bases left in between. This CDR3 has 15 residues. CDR3 in DNA: TGCGCCAGCAGCCAAGGGAGGGTGGAGAAAGAGACCCAGTACTTC. Encoded protein: CASSQGRVEKETQYF.